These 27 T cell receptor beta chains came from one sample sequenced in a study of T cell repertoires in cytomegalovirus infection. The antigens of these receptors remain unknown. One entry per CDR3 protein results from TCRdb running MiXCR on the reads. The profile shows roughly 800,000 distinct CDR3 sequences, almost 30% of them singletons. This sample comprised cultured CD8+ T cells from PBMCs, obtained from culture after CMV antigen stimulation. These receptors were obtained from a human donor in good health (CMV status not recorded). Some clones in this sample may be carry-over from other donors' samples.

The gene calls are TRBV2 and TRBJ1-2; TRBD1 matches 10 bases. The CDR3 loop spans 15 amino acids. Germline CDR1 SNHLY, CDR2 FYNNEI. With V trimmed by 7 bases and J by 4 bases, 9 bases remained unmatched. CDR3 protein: CASTPGQGSLYGYTF. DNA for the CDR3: TGTGCCAGCACCCCGGGACAGGGGAGCCTCTATGGCTACACCTTC.

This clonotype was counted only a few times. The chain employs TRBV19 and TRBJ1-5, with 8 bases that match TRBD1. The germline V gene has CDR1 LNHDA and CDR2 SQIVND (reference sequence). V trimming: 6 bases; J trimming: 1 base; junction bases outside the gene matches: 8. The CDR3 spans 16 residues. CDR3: CASSLPGGRSNQPQHF. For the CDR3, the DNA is TGTGCCAGTAGCCTCCCAGGGGGCCGAAGCAATCAGCCCCAGCATTTT. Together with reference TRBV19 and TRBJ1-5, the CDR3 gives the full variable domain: DGGITQSPKYLFRKEGQNVTLSCEQNLNHDAMYWYRQDPGQGLRLIYYSQIVNDFQKGDIAEGYSVSREKKESFPLTVTSAQKNPTAFYLCASSLPGGRSNQPQHFGDGTRLSIL.

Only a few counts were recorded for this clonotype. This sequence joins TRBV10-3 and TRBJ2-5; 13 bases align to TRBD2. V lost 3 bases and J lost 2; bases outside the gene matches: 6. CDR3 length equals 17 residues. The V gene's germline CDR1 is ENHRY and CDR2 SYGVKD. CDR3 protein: CAISEPGLAGDQETQYF. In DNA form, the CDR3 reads TGTGCCATCAGTGAACCAGGACTAGCGGGGGATCAAGAGACCCAGTACTTC.

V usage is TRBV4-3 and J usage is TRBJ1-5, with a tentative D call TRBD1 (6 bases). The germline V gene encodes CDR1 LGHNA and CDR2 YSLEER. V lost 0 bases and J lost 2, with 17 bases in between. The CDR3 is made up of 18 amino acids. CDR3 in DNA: TGCGCCAGCAGCCAAGATAAGGAGGGGGGTTGGGGCAATCAGCCCCAGCATTTT. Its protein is CASSQDKEGGWGNQPQHF.

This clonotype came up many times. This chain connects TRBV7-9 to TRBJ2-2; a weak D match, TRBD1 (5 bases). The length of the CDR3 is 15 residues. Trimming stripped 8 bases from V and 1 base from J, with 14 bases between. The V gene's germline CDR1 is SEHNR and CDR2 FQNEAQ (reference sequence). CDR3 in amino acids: CASLDTTMNTGELFF. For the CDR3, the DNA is TGTGCCAGCTTGGACACCACTATGAACACCGGGGAGCTGTTTTTT.

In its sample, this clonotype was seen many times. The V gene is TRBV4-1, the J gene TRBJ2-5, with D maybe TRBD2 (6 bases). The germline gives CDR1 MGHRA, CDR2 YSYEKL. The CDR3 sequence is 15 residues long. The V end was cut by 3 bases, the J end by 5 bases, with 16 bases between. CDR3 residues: CASSQARGSWETQYF. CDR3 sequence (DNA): TGCGCCAGCAGCCAGGCGCGGGGATCTTGGGAGACCCAGTACTTC.

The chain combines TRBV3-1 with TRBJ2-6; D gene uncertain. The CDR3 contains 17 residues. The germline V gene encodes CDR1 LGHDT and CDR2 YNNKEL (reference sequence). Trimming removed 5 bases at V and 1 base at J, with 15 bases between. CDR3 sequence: CASSSLGSRSGANVLTF. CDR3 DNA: TGTGCCAGCAGCTCCCTGGGCAGCAGGTCTGGGGCCAACGTCCTGACTTTC.

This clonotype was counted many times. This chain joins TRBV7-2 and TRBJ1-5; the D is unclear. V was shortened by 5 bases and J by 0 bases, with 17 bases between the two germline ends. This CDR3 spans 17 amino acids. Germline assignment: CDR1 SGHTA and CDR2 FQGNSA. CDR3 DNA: TGTGCCAGCAGCCCCCAAGGAATCCACAATAGCAATCAGCCCCAGCATTTT. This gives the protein CASSPQGIHNSNQPQHF.

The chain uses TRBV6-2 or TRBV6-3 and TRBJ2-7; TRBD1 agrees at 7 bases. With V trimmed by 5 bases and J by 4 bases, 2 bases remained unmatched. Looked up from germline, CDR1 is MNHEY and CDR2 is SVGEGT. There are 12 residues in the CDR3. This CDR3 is CASSLGQYEQYV. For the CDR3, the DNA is TGTGCCAGCAGTCTGGGACAGTACGAGCAGTACGTC.

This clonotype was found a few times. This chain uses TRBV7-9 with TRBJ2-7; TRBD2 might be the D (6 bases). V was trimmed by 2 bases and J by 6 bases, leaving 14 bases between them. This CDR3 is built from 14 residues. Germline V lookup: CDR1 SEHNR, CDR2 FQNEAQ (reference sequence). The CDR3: CASSLNLEGPEQYF. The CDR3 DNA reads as TGTGCCAGCAGCTTAAACCTGGAGGGACCCGAGCAGTACTTC.

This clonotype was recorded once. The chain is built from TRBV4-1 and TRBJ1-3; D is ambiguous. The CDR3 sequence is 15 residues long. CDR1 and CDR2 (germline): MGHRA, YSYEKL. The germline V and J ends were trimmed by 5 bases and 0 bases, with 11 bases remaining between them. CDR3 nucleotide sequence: TGCGCCAGCAGCACCATTTCCAGCTCTGGAAACACCATATATTTT. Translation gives CASSTISSSGNTIYF.

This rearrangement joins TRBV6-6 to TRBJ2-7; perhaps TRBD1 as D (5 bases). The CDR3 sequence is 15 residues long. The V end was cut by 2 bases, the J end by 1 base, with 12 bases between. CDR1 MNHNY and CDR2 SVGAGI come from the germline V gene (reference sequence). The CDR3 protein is CASSYRQPPSYEQYF. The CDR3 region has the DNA TGTGCCAGCAGTTACCGACAGCCCCCGTCCTACGAGCAGTACTTC.

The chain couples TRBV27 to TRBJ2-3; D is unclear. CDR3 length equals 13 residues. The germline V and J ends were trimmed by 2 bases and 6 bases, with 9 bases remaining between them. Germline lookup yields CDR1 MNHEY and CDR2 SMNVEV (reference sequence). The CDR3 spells CASSLGWRDTQYF. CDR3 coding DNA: TGTGCCAGCAGTTTAGGCTGGCGCGATACGCAGTATTTT.

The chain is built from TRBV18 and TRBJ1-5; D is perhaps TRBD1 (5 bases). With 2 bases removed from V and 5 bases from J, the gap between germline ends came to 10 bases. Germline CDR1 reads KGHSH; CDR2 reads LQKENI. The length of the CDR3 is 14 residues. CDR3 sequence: CASSPVPGDQPQHF. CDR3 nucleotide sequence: TGTGCCAGCTCACCAGTCCCGGGGGATCAGCCCCAGCATTTT.

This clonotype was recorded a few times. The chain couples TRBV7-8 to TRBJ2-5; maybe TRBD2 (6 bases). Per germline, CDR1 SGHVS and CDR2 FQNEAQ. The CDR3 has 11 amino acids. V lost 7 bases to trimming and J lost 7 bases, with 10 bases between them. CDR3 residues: CASNSGGTQYF. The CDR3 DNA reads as TGTGCCAGCAATAGCGGAGGGACCCAGTACTTC.

The CDR3 reads CATSVTSGGDEQYF. Written as DNA, the CDR3 is TGTGCCACCAGCGTTACTAGCGGGGGGGATGAGCAGTACTTC. The chain combines TRBV10-3 with TRBJ2-7; 13 bases match TRBD2. Germline CDR1 ENHRY, CDR2 SYGVKD. J gave up 7 bases and V 10 bases, and 10 bases lay outside the gene matches. This CDR3 has 14 residues.

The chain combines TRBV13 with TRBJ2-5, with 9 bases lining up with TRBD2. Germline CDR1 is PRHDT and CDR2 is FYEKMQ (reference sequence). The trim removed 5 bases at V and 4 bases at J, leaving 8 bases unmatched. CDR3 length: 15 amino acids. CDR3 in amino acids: CASSTRLAEIETQYF. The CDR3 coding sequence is TGTGCCAGCAGCACCCGACTAGCGGAGATAGAGACCCAGTACTTC.

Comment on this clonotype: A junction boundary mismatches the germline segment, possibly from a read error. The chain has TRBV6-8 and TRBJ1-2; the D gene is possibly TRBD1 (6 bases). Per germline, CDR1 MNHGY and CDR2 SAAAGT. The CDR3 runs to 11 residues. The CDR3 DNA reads TGTGCCAGCAAGGGGGACTATGGCTACAACTTC. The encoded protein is CASKGDYGYNF.

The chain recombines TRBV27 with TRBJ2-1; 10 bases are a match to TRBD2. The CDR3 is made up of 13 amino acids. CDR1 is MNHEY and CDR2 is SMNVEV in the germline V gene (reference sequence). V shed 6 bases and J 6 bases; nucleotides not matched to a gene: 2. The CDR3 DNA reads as TGTGCCAGCAGCACTAGCGGGGCCAATGAGCAGTTCTTC. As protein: CASSTSGANEQFF.

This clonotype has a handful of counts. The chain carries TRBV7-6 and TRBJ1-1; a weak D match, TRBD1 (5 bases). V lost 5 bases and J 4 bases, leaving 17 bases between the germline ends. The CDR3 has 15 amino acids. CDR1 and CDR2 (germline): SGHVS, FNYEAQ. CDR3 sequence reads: CASSRRAGPVTEAFF. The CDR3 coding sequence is TGTGCCAGCAGCAGGAGAGCGGGGCCGGTCACTGAAGCTTTCTTT.

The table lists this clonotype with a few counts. The CDR3 is CASRTLGGGETQYF. CDR3 nucleotides: TGTGCCAGCAGAACTCTTGGCGGGGGTGAGACCCAGTACTTC. The chain is built from TRBV12-3 or TRBV12-4 and TRBJ2-5; 7 nucleotides line up with TRBD2. The CDR3 covers 14 residues. After removal of 6 bases from V and 5 bases from J, the junction contained 9 bases not matched to a gene.

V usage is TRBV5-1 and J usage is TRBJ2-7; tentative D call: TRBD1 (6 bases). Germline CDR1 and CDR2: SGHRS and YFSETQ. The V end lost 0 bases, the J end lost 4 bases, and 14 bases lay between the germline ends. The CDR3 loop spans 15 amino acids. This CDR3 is CASSLVGAELYEQYF. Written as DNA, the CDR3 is TGCGCCAGCAGCTTGGTGGGGGCAGAACTATACGAGCAGTACTTC.

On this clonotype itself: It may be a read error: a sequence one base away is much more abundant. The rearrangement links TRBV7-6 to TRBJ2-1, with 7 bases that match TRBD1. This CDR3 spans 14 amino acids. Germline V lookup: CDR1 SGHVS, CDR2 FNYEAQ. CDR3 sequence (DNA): TGTGCCAGCAGCCCTCGGGACAGTTACAGTGAGCAGTTCTTC. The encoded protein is CASSPRDSYSEQFF.

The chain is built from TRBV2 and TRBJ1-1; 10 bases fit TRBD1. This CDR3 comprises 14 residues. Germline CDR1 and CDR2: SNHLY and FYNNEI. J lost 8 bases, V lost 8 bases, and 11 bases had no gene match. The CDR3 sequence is CASYNDRGRVEAFF. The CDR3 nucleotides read TGTGCCAGCTACAATGACAGGGGGCGCGTGGAAGCTTTCTTT. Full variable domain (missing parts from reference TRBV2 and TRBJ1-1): EPEVTQTPSHQVTQMGQEVILRCVPISNHLYFYWYRQILGQKVEFLVSFYNNEISEKSEIFDDQFSVERPDGSNFTLKIRSTKLEDSAMYFCASYNDRGRVEAFFGQGTRLTVV.

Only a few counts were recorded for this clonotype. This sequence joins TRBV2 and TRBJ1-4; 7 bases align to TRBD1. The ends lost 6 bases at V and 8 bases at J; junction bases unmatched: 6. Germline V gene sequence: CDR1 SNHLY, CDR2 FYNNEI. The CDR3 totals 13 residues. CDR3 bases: TGTGCCAGCAGGGAGACAGGGACGGAAAAACTGTTTTTT. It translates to CASRETGTEKLFF.

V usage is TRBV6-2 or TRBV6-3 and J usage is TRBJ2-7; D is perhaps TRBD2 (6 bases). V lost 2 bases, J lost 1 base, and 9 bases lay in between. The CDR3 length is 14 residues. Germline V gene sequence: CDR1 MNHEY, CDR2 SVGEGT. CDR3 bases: TGTGCCAGCAGTTACAGGGAGGTATCCTACGAGCAGTACGTC. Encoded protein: CASSYREVSYEQYV.

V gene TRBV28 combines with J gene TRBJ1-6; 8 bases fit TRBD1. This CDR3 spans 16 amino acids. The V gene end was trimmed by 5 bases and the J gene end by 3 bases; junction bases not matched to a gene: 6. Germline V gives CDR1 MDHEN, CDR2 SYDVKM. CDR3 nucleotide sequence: TGTGCCAGCAGTCTCGACAGGGGCTTCTATAATTCACCCCTCCACTTT. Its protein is CASSLDRGFYNSPLHF.